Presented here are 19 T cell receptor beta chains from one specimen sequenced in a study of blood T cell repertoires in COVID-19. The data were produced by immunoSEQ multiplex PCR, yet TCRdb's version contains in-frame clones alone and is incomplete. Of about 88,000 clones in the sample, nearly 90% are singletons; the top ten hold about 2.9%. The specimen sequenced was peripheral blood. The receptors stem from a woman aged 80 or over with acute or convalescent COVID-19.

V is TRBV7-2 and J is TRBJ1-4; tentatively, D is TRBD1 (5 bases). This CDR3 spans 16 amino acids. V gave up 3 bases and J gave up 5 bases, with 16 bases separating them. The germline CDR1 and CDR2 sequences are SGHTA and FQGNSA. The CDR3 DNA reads TGTGCCAGCAGCTTTACTGGCGGGGGAAGGAATGAAAAACTGTTTTTT. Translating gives CASSFTGGGRNEKLFF.

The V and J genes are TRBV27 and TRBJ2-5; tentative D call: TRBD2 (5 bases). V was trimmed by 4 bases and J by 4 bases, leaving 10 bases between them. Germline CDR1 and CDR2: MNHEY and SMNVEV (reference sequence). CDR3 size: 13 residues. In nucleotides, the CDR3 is TGTGCCAGCAGTTACGGACTTGGAGAGACCCAGTACTTC. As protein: CASSYGLGETQYF.

The CDR3 here is CASRRRGEDTEAFF. Written as DNA, the CDR3 is TGTGCCAGCAGGAGAAGAGGGGAGGACACTGAAGCTTTCTTT. The chain has TRBV2 and TRBJ1-1, with D perhaps TRBD1 (5 bases). The germline gives CDR1 SNHLY, CDR2 FYNNEI. V dropped 6 bases and J dropped 3 bases, with 14 bases sitting between them. There are 14 residues in the CDR3.

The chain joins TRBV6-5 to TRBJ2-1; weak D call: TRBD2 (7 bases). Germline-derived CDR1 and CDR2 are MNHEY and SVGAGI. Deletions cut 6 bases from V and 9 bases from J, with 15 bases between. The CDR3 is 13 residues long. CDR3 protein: CASREGGLGEQFF. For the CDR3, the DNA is TGTGCCAGCAGGGAGGGGGGGTTAGGTGAGCAGTTCTTC.

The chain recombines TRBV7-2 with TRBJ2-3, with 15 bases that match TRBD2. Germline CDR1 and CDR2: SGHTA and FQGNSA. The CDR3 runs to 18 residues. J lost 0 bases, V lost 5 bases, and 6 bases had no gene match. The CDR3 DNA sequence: TGTGCCAGCAGCCCCAGGACTAGCGGGAGGGGGAGCACAGATACGCAGTATTTT. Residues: CASSPRTSGRGSTDTQYF.

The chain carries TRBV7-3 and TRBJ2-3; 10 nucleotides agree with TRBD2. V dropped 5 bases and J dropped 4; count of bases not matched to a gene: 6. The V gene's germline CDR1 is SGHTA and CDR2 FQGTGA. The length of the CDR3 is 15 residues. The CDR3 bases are TGTGCCAGCAGCATCAGCGGGGGGGAGGCAGATACGCAGTATTTT. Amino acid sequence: CASSISGGEADTQYF.

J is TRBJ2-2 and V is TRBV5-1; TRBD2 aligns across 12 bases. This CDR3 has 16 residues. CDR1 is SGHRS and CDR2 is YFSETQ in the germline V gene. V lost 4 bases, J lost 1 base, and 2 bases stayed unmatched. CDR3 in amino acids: CASSPLAGGNTGELFF. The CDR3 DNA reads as TGCGCCAGCAGCCCACTAGCGGGAGGGAACACCGGGGAGCTGTTTTTT.

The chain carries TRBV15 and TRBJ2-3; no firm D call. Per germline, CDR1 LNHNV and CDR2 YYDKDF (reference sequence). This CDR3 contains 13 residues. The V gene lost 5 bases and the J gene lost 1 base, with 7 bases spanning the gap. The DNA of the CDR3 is TGTGCCACCAGCCAGGTAGGCACAGATACGCAGTATTTT. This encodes CATSQVGTDTQYF.

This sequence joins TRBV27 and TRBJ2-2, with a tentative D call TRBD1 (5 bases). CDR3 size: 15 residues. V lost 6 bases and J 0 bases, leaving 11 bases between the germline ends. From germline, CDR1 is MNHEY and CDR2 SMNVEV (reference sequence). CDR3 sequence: CASSRVATNTGELFF. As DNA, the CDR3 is TGTGCCAGCAGCAGGGTAGCCACGAACACCGGGGAGCTGTTTTTT.

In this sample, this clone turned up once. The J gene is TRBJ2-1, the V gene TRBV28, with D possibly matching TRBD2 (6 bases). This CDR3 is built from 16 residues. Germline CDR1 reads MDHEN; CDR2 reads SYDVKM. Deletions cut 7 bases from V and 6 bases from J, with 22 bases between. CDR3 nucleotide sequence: TGTGCCAGCACTACCACCGGGACTCCATCTTTCAATGAGCAGTTCTTC. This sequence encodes CASTTTGTPSFNEQFF. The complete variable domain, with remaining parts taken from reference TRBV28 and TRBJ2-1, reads DVKVTQSSRYLVKRTGEKVFLECVQDMDHENMFWYRQDPGLGLRLIYFSYDVKMKEKGDIPEGYSVSREKKERFSLILESASTNQTSMYLCASTTTGTPSFNEQFFGPGTRLTVL.

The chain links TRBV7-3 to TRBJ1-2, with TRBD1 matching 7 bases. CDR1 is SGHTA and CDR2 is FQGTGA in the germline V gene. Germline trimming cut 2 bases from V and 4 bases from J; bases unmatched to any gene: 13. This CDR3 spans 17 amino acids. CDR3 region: CASSLAAGQVDVYGYTF. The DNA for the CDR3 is TGTGCCAGCAGCTTAGCCGCAGGACAGGTAGATGTCTATGGCTACACCTTC.

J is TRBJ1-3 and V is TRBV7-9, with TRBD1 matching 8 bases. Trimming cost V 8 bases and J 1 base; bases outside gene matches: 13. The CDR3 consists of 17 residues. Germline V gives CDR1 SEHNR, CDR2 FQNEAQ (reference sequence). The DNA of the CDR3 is TGTGCCAGCGGGTTGAGGCCGACAGGGGTATCTGGAAACACCATATATTTT. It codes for CASGLRPTGVSGNTIYF.

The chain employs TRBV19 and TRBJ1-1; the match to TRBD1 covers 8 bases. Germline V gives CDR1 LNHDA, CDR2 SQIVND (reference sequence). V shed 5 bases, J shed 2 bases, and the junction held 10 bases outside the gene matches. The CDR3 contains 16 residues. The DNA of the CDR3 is TGTGCCAGTAGTCCGGACAGGGAAGCCTTCAACACTGAAGCTTTCTTT. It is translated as CASSPDREAFNTEAFF.

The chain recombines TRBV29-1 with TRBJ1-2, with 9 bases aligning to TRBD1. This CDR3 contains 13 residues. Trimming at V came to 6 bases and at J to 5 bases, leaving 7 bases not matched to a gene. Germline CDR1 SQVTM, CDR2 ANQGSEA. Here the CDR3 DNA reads TGCAGCGTAGACGGGACAGGGCCTTATGGCTACACCTTC. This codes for CSVDGTGPYGYTF.

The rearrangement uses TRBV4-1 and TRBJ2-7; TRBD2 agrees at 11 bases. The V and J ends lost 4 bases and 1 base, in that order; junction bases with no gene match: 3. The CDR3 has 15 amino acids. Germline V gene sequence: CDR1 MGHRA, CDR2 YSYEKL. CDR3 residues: CASSRGTSGSYEQYF. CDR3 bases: TGCGCCAGCAGCCGAGGGACTAGCGGATCCTACGAGCAGTACTTC.

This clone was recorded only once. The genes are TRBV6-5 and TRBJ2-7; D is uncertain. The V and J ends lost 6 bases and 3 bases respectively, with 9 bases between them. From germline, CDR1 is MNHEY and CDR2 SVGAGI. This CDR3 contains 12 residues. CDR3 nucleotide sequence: TGTGCCAGCAGACTCAACCTCTACGAGCAGTACTTC. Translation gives CASRLNLYEQYF.

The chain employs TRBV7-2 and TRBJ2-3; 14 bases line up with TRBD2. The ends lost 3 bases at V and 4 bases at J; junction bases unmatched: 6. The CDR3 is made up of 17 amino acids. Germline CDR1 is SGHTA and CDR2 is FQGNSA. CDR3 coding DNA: TGTGCCAGCAGCTTCGGGACTAGCGGGGGAGGGGCAGATACGCAGTATTTT. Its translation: CASSFGTSGGGADTQYF.

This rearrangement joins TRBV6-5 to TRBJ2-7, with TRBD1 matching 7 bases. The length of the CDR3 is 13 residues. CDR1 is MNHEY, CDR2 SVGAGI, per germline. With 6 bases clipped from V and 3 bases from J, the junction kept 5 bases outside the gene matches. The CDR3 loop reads CASRTTGYYEQYF. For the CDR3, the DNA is TGTGCCAGCAGGACGACAGGGTACTACGAGCAGTACTTC.

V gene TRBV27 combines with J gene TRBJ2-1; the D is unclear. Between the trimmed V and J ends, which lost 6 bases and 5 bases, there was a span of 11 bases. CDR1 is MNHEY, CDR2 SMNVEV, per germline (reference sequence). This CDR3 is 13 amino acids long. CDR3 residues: CASSLTLDNEQFF. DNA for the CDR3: TGTGCCAGCAGCCTGACTCTGGACAATGAGCAGTTCTTC.